One sample yielded the 3 T cell receptor beta chains listed below, sequenced in a study of T cell repertoires in cytomegalovirus infection (dated by TCRdb to the late 2010s). The instrument given in TCRdb is Illumina HiSeq 1500. The public sequencing data were trimmed at Q25 with fastp and processed into clonotypes with MiXCR by TCRdb, which kept only in-frame beta chains. Each entry merges the rows of one CDR3 protein and shows their most common DNA and genes. A total of hundreds of thousands of distinct CDR3 sequences appear in this sample, roughly 20% of them only once. The ten largest clones represent around 10% of the sample. The sample taken for sequencing was PBMCs. All receptors come from a human donor in good health (CMV status not recorded). Some clones in this sample may be carry-over from other donors' samples.

The CDR3 sequence is CASSDGPPKVYTF. The CDR3 DNA reads as TGTGCCAGCAGCGACGGGCCCCCCAAGGTCTACACCTTC. The genes are TRBV6-1 and TRBJ1-2; D unresolved. CDR3 size: 13 residues. Germline V gene sequence: CDR1 MNHNS, CDR2 SASEGT. Trimming removed 6 bases from V and 10 bases from J, with 18 bases in between.

This clonotype was found many times. The CDR3 reads CASSLPTGAKAFF. The CDR3 nucleotides are TGTGCCAGCAGCTTGCCCACAGGGGCCAAAGCTTTCTTT. The chain has TRBV7-8 and TRBJ1-1, with TRBD1 matching 7 bases. The junction had 7 bases not matched to a gene; V was cut back by 3 bases and J by 9 bases. This CDR3 spans 13 amino acids. Per germline, CDR1 SGHVS and CDR2 FQNEAQ.

This clonotype was counted at least ten times. An end of the junction does not agree with germline; a read error may underlie this. The chain combines TRBV7-2 with TRBJ1-6, with D tentatively TRBD1 (6 bases). Germline V gene data show CDR1 as SGHTA and CDR2 as FQGNSA. The CDR3 totals 14 residues. This chain's CDR3 is CASGGTSFNSPLHF. The CDR3 DNA reads TGTGCCAGCGGAGGGACATCCTTTAATTCACCCCTCCACTTT.